This entry lists 20 T cell receptor beta chains sequenced from one sample in a study of early T cells in non-severe SARS-CoV-2 infection (dated by TCRdb to about 2021). The library was produced with 5' RACE. Sequencer: NextSeq 500. The public sequencing data were trimmed at Q25 with fastp and processed into clonotypes with MiXCR by TCRdb, which kept only in-frame beta chains. Each entry is one CDR3 protein sequence, shown with its most common DNA and genes. The sample table lists more than 45,000 distinct CDR3 sequences, around 12% of them with a count of one. The top ten clonotypes cover less than 6% of the sample. The sequenced sample was whole blood. These receptors all come from an adult who was a healthcare worker with PCR-confirmed SARS-CoV-2 infection or an uninfected control (not recorded which).

J is TRBJ2-3 and V is TRBV7-9; the D gene is possibly TRBD2 (7 bases). V was clipped by 6 bases and J by 6 bases, with 19 bases between them. Germline V gene data show CDR1 as SEHNR and CDR2 as FQNEAQ (reference sequence). This CDR3 spans 15 amino acids. The CDR3 coding sequence is TGTGCCAGCAGTCTAGTGGGGGGGCCTTTGGATACGCAGTATTTT. Amino acids: CASSLVGGPLDTQYF.

The chain is built from TRBV5-1 and TRBJ2-5; 9 bases agree with TRBD1. Germline loops: CDR1 SGHRS, CDR2 YFSETQ. The CDR3 is made up of 14 amino acids. V lost 4 bases and J lost 9; bases outside the gene matches: 10. CDR3: CASSRGQGPGAQYF. DNA of the CDR3: TGCGCCAGCAGCAGGGGACAGGGCCCAGGGGCCCAGTACTTC.

This clonotype was seen a few times. This chain links TRBV12-3 or TRBV12-4 with TRBJ2-3; 7 bases are shared with TRBD2. With 7 bases clipped from V and 4 bases from J, the junction kept 14 bases outside the gene matches. This CDR3 is built from 16 residues. The CDR3 is CASNTGAGAFADTQYF. CDR3 coding DNA: TGTGCCAGCAATACGGGCGCGGGAGCGTTCGCAGATACGCAGTATTTT.

Only a few counts were recorded for this clonotype. In DNA form, the CDR3 reads TGTGCCAGCAGCCAATACTCGGACAGGGGGCGCAAGAATGAGCAGTTCTTC. This sequence encodes CASSQYSDRGRKNEQFF. The chain couples TRBV3-1 to TRBJ2-1; the match to TRBD1 covers 11 bases. The germline gives CDR1 LGHDT, CDR2 YNNKEL (reference sequence). Trimming at V came to 2 bases and at J to 7 bases, leaving 10 bases not matched to a gene. CDR3 length equals 17 residues.

This clonotype was detected a few times. The V gene is TRBV6-5, the J gene TRBJ2-5; 7 bases line up with TRBD1. V lost 6 bases to trimming and J lost 5 bases; unmatched junction nucleotides: 6. This CDR3 contains 13 residues. Germline V gives CDR1 MNHEY, CDR2 SVGAGI. This chain's CDR3 is CASRPTGLETQYF. In nucleotides, the CDR3 is TGTGCCAGCAGGCCGACAGGGTTGGAGACCCAGTACTTC.

This clonotype was seen only a few times. The chain couples TRBV6-6 to TRBJ2-7; D unclear. This CDR3 comprises 13 residues. CDR1 and CDR2 (germline): MNHNY, SVGAGI (reference sequence). V was shortened by 3 bases and J by 4 bases, with 10 bases between the two germline ends. The CDR3 DNA follows: TGTGCCAGCAGTTATCATGAGAAGTACGAGCAGTACTTC. Residues: CASSYHEKYEQYF.

This clonotype was observed a handful of times. V is TRBV7-2 and J is TRBJ1-3; D is uncertain. The V end was cut by 4 bases, the J end by 1 base, with 11 bases between. Germline V gene data show CDR1 as SGHTA and CDR2 as FQGNSA. The CDR3 has 15 amino acids. CDR3 region: CASSSGPSSGNTIYF. The CDR3 DNA follows: TGTGCCAGCAGCTCCGGGCCGAGTTCTGGAAACACCATATATTTT. Drawing the rest from reference TRBV7-2 and TRBJ1-3, the complete variable domain is GAGVSQSPSNKVTEKGKDVELRCDPISGHTALYWYRQSLGQGLEFLIYFQGNSAPDKSGLPSDRFSAERTGGSVSTLTIQRTQQEDSAVYLCASSSGPSSGNTIYFGEGSWLTVV.

There are many counts of this clonotype. V and J are TRBV29-1 and TRBJ1-5, with 9 bases matching TRBD1. The CDR3 is 14 residues long. The V gene's germline CDR1 is SQVTM and CDR2 ANQGSEA. The J segment lost 6 bases and the V segment lost 2 bases, leaving 5 bases of the junction unmatched. The CDR3 coding sequence is TGCAGCGTTGAAACAGGGGGCGGGAGTCAGCCCCAGCATTTT. As protein: CSVETGGGSQPQHF.

This clonotype was observed a handful of times. This CDR3 is CASSFSGGADGYTF. The CDR3 DNA is TGTGCCAGCAGCTTTTCAGGGGGCGCGGATGGCTACACCTTC. The chain combines TRBV7-2 with TRBJ1-2; 8 positions match TRBD1. The V gene's germline CDR1 is SGHTA and CDR2 FQGNSA. The V and J ends lost 3 bases and 6 bases, in that order; junction bases with no gene match: 6. The CDR3 contains 14 residues.

The chain uses TRBV2 and TRBJ1-1; the D is unclear. The germline gives CDR1 SNHLY, CDR2 FYNNEI. Trimming removed 2 bases from V and 1 base from J, with 8 bases in between. The CDR3 is 14 amino acids. The CDR3 is CASSERHTNTEAFF. In DNA form, the CDR3 reads TGTGCCAGCAGTGAAAGGCACACGAACACTGAAGCTTTCTTT.

V is TRBV20-1 and J is TRBJ2-7; D might be TRBD2 (7 bases). Germline CDR1 reads DFQATT; CDR2 reads SNEGSKA (reference sequence). Trimming left V 0 bases short and J 7 bases short, with 22 bases between. The CDR3 is made up of 16 amino acids. CDR3 nucleotide sequence: TGCAGTGCTAGAGATCTCCGGGGGGCGAGAGTGTTAGAGCAGTACTTC. Protein product: CSARDLRGARVLEQYF.

This clonotype was counted ten times or more. This chain uses TRBV12-3 or TRBV12-4 with TRBJ1-3, with no clear D. Trimming took off 6 bases at V and 10 bases at J, with 10 bases between the two ends. The CDR3 is 11 amino acids. The CDR3 sequence is CASSPRRTIYF. The DNA of the CDR3 is TGTGCCAGCAGCCCACGTAGGACCATATATTTT.

This sequence joins TRBV20-1 and TRBJ2-1, with 13 bases aligning to TRBD2. J gave up 6 bases and V 1 base, and 9 bases lay outside the gene matches. Germline-derived CDR1 and CDR2 are DFQATT and SNEGSKA (reference sequence). The CDR3 length is 17 residues. For the CDR3, the DNA is TGCAGTGCTAGAGGACCCCTTACTAGCGGGAGGGGCAATGAGCAGTTCTTC. It yields the protein CSARGPLTSGRGNEQFF.

The chain recombines TRBV11-2 with TRBJ2-5; D may match TRBD1 or TRBD2 (5 bases each). Trimming pared 5 bases from V and 3 bases from J, leaving 16 bases between. The length of the CDR3 is 15 residues. CDR1 and CDR2 (germline): SGHAT, FQNNGV. In DNA form, the CDR3 reads TGTGCCAGCAGCCACGGGATGAGGGGTAAAGAGACCCAGTACTTC. Encoded protein: CASSHGMRGKETQYF.

Ten or more counts support this clonotype. The CDR3 DNA reads TGTGCCAGCAGTTACAGCGTAGGAGAGACCCAGTACTTC. Protein sequence: CASSYSVGETQYF. This rearrangement joins TRBV6-1 to TRBJ2-5; D gene unclear. CDR1 is MNHNS, CDR2 SASEGT, per germline. V was trimmed by 5 bases and J by 4 bases, leaving 11 bases between them. The CDR3 is made up of 13 amino acids.

This clonotype was observed a few times. The CDR3 bases are TGTGCCAGCAGCTTAGGCGCAGCGAACACTGAAGCTTTCTTT. It encodes CASSLGAANTEAFF. The V and J genes are TRBV11-2 and TRBJ1-1, with D uncertain. Trimming cost V 1 base and J 1 base, with 7 bases left between them. Germline lookup yields CDR1 SGHAT and CDR2 FQNNGV. The length of the CDR3 is 14 residues.

This clonotype came up a few times. This chain joins TRBV6-1 and TRBJ2-7; 7 bases are a match to TRBD1. CDR1 is MNHNS, CDR2 SASEGT, per germline. The length of the CDR3 is 14 residues. V shed 2 bases and J 3 bases; nucleotides not matched to a gene: 4. The CDR3 DNA follows: TGTGCCAGCAGTGAAACAGGGGTCAGCTACGAGCAGTACTTC. This sequence encodes CASSETGVSYEQYF.

This clonotype was detected only a few times. The V and J genes are TRBV12-3 or TRBV12-4 and TRBJ2-3; 8 bases line up with TRBD2. The CDR3 is 14 residues long. Germline trimming cut 6 bases from V and 1 base from J; bases unmatched to any gene: 3. The CDR3 nucleotides read TGTGCCAGCAGGAAAGCGGGAGGCACAGATACGCAGTATTTT. Translation gives CASRKAGGTDTQYF.

This chain links TRBV20-1 with TRBJ2-5; 7 bases agree with TRBD2. This CDR3 is 13 amino acids long. Losses at the gene ends were 2 bases for V and 4 bases for J; bases not matched to a gene: 4. Germline V lookup: CDR1 DFQATT, CDR2 SNEGSKA (reference sequence). The CDR3 region has the DNA TGCAGTGCTAGATTGACTAGCCGAGAGACCCAGTACTTC. The encoded protein is CSARLTSRETQYF.

The genes are TRBV7-9 and TRBJ1-2; 8 bases fit TRBD1. After removal of 5 bases from V and 0 bases from J, the junction contained 5 bases not matched to a gene. The germline V gene has CDR1 SEHNR and CDR2 FQNEAQ (reference sequence). The CDR3 is made up of 15 amino acids. In DNA, the CDR3 is TGTGCCAGCAGCACAGGACAGGGAGCTAACTATGGCTACACCTTC. Translating it yields CASSTGQGANYGYTF.